This TCR beta chain was retrieved from a study of blood T cells in healthy people across ages (dated by TCRdb to about 2015). About the study as a whole: In model experiments, roughly one uniquely barcoded TCR beta cDNA molecule per two T cells was captured by template switching. The study measured age-related changes in TCR beta repertoire diversity using deep sequencing normalized with unique cDNA molecular identifiers. Four age groups were formed from the donors: young (average about 16 years), middle-aged (approximately 42), aged (about 62) and long-lived (less than 85). To avoid experimental bias, donors of different ages were distributed randomly across sequencing lanes. For two donors (one aged 18 to 30 and one aged 80 or older), the study analyzed two additional independent replicas of 1 million unique cDNA reads from the same blood draw. Summary of the overall study and its limitations: Observed TCR beta diversity per million T cells fell roughly linearly with age, and a significant reduction was already apparent by age around 40. Compared with the aged group, more naive CD4+ T cells, fewer expanded clones and increased TCR diversity were shown by the long-lived group, suggesting age selection. Donor CMV infection status was unknown, potentially confounding age-related changes in expanded clonotypes. Conclusive comparison of naive and antigen-experienced compartments was prevented by the profiling of bulk unsorted PBMCs. A strong correlation was found between observed TCR beta diversity and the percentage of naive T cells measured by flow cytometry. Total diversity estimates from one million sequenced T cells were considered lower bounds and underestimates.

Turning to this clonotype: No cognate antigen has been identified for it. Base qualities are not provided; no much larger clone lies one nucleotide away.

Ends trimmed: V by 3 bases, J by 0 bases; bases unmatched to a gene: 2. From the cysteine through the phenylalanine, the CDR3 covers 15 amino acids. Only the CDR3 DNA is retained, 45 bases long and in frame from the first base. The germline V gene encodes CDR1 SGHTA and CDR2 FQGNSA. Preparation of the library involved 5' RACE. Sequencing relied on an Illumina HiSeq 2500. A second PCR of roughly 7 to 11 cycles was performed with a sample-barcoded 5' primer and a J-beta primer mix. A unique molecular identifier was introduced onto each TCR beta cDNA molecule by a template-switch 5' adaptor carrying 12 random nucleotides. Each sample yielded at least 2.5 million CDR3-containing paired-end reads. The Mint cDNA synthesis kit, primed by a TRBC-specific oligonucleotide, was used to synthesize first-strand cDNA from all RNA. All cDNA was treated with uracil-DNA glycosylase and then went through a first 18-cycle PCR with the universal primers M1SS and BC2_uni_R. On the authors' methods: For normalization, 1 million high-quality reads, each with a distinct molecular identifier, were randomly selected from each sample. Instead of being binned into consensus sequences, reads that shared molecular identifiers were thrown out. CDR3 identification, clonotype clustering and error correction used MiTCR with a Q25 quality threshold and the strictest error-elimination algorithm. A nonparametric unseen species model using Euler transformation provided a lower-bound estimate of total TCR beta diversity. TCRdb applied fastp at Q25 and MiXCR to the public reads, then kept only in-frame beta chains. Each entry merges the rows of one CDR3 protein and shows their most common DNA and genes. These V and J calls are TCRdb output, not the study's own analysis. In this sample the table shows 450,000 to 700,000 distinct CDR3 sequences, 27% of which occur a single time. Of the sample, approximately 18% falls within the top ten clones.

The donors were roughly 39 Caucasian individuals from Russia, aged roughly 6 to 90 years, who were systemically healthy. Approximately 9.7 milliliters of peripheral blood were drawn from each donor into EDTA-treated Vacutainer tubes. Ficoll-Paque density-gradient centrifugation was used to isolate PBMCs, with at least 7 million obtained per sample. Trizol reagent was used to extract total RNA from PBMCs, with at least 5.5 micrograms per sample. For every donor, flow cytometry on a PBMC aliquot measured the percentage of naive CD45RAhigh/CD27high T cells. The receptor was derived from an older woman in good health. Sample: blood. The chain is encoded by TRBV7-2 joined to TRBJ1-5, with 7 bases matching TRBD1. CDR3 sequence: CASSLDRSSNQPQHF. The nucleotide sequence reads as follows: TGTGCCAGCAGCTTGGACAGGAGTAGCAATCAGCCCCAGCATTTT.